Listed here are 16 T cell receptor beta chains from one sample, sequenced in a study of long-term antiretroviral therapy in people with HIV. Samples were assayed with immunoSEQ v3.0 at survey level. Sequencing used immunoSEQ multiplex PCR; TCRdb keeps in-frame clones, though not all of them. The data contain approximately 36,000 clones, roughly 80% of them seen just once; the ten biggest clones take up about 6%. Sequences were derived from unsorted PBMCs, sampled 0.6 years after starting antiretroviral therapy. The receptors derive from a man younger than 35 with HIV.

This chain links TRBV30 with TRBJ1-2, with 7 nucleotides matching TRBD1. The CDR3 runs to 12 residues. The ends lost 5 bases at V and 8 bases at J; junction bases unmatched: 8. In germline, CDR1 is GTSNPN, CDR2 SVGIG (reference sequence). CDR3: CAWSGTAGGYTF. The CDR3 nucleotides read TGTGCCTGGTCCGGGACAGCCGGGGGCTACACCTTC.

The chain couples TRBV19 to TRBJ1-5; 8 nucleotides line up with TRBD1. The CDR3 totals 15 residues. The V segment lost 8 bases and the J segment 7 bases; nucleotides outside the gene matches: 13. Germline V lookup: CDR1 LNHDA, CDR2 SQIVND (reference sequence). CDR3 sequence reads: CASEYQGAARQPQHF. The DNA for the CDR3 is TGTGCCAGTGAATACCAGGGGGCAGCGAGGCAGCCCCAGCATTTT.

The chain recombines TRBV4-3 with TRBJ2-4; 10 bases line up with TRBD1. CDR1 and CDR2 (germline): LGHNA, YSLEER. The CDR3 has 14 amino acids. V trimming: 4 bases; J trimming: 8 bases; junction bases outside the gene matches: 5. Here the CDR3 DNA reads TGCGCCAGCAGCCCCGGGACAGGGGTTTACATTCAGTACTTC. It yields the protein CASSPGTGVYIQYF.

This chain joins TRBV19 and TRBJ1-1; possibly TRBD1 for D (6 bases). The CDR3 spans 14 residues. V lost 2 bases to trimming and J lost 4 bases, with 11 bases between them. Germline CDR1 reads LNHDA; CDR2 reads SQIVND (reference sequence). CDR3 region: CASSITLGGTEAFF. DNA for the CDR3: TGTGCCAGTAGTATAACGTTAGGGGGCACTGAAGCTTTCTTT.

The CDR3 nucleotides read TGTGCCAGCAATCCGGGGGCTCAGCCCCAGCATTTT. This sequence encodes CASNPGAQPQHF. The V call is TRBV6-6, the J call TRBJ1-5; tentatively, D is TRBD1 (6 bases). This CDR3 contains 12 residues. Deletions cut 7 bases from V and 6 bases from J, with 10 bases between. Looked up from germline, CDR1 is MNHNY and CDR2 is SVGAGI (reference sequence).

The gene calls are TRBV19 and TRBJ2-3; possibly TRBD2 for D (6 bases). CDR1 is LNHDA and CDR2 is SQIVND in the germline V gene (reference sequence). Trimming pared 5 bases from V and 0 bases from J, leaving 15 bases between. The CDR3 consists of 16 residues. The CDR3 sequence: CASSQFGGDSTDTQYF. The CDR3 DNA reads TGTGCCAGTAGTCAGTTTGGAGGGGATAGCACAGATACGCAGTATTTT.

The chain is built from TRBV20-1 and TRBJ2-3; D not resolved. The V end was cut by 7 bases, the J end by 8 bases, with 10 bases between. This CDR3 has 10 residues. Germline V gene sequence: CDR1 DFQATT, CDR2 SNEGSKA (reference sequence). The CDR3 region has the DNA TGCAGTGGGGGAACTTCTACGCAGTATTTT. This encodes CSGGTSTQYF.

This chain uses TRBV5-1 with TRBJ2-3; 7 nucleotides agree with TRBD1. The length of the CDR3 is 14 residues. Germline V CDR1 and CDR2: SGHRS, YFSETQ. V lost 4 bases to trimming and J lost 3 bases; unmatched junction nucleotides: 5. Written as DNA, the CDR3 is TGCGCCAGCAGCGTGACAGGGATTACAGATACGCAGTATTTT. Translated: CASSVTGITDTQYF.

V usage is TRBV19 and J usage is TRBJ1-1, with D unclear. Trimming removed 5 bases from V and 5 bases from J, with 21 bases in between. CDR3 length: 16 amino acids. Per the germline V gene, CDR1 is LNHDA and CDR2 is SQIVND (reference sequence). CDR3 residues: CASSSPDLTRHTEAFF. Here the CDR3 DNA reads TGTGCCAGTAGTTCCCCGGACCTCACAAGGCATACTGAAGCTTTCTTT.

In this sample, this clone turned up a few times. The chain recombines TRBV2 with TRBJ1-1, with D possibly matching TRBD1 (5 bases). The V gene lost 0 bases and the J gene lost 8 bases, with 13 bases spanning the gap. The CDR3 length is 14 residues. Germline assignment: CDR1 SNHLY and CDR2 FYNNEI. The CDR3 bases are TGTGCCAGCAGTGAAGCTATAAGGGGCGGGGAAGCTTTCTTT. It codes for CASSEAIRGGEAFF.

The chain joins TRBV19 to TRBJ1-2; 10 bases match TRBD1. The V and J ends lost 1 base and 6 bases, in that order; junction bases with no gene match: 5. This CDR3 has 15 residues. Germline V gene lookup returns CDR1 LNHDA and CDR2 SQIVND (reference sequence). The CDR3 bases are TGTGCCAGTAGTATAGGGACAGGGGGTTCGAATGGCTACACCTTC. Its protein is CASSIGTGGSNGYTF.

This clone occurred once. This rearrangement joins TRBV5-4 to TRBJ2-1, with D perhaps TRBD2 (6 bases). Germline CDR1 SGHNT, CDR2 YYREEE (reference sequence). The CDR3 is made up of 15 amino acids. Trimming removed 0 bases at V and 8 bases at J, with 15 bases between. CDR3 nucleotide sequence: TGTGCCAGCAGCTTGGATTACGGGGGAGGCTATGAGCAGTTCTTC. This gives the protein CASSLDYGGGYEQFF.

The chain recombines TRBV29-1 with TRBJ1-1; maybe TRBD1 (6 bases). Germline CDR1 SQVTM, CDR2 ANQGSEA. Trimming pared 7 bases from V and 6 bases from J, leaving 9 bases between. This CDR3 contains 10 residues. Here the CDR3 reads CSGQGPEAFF. CDR3 sequence (DNA): TGCAGCGGCCAGGGGCCTGAAGCTTTCTTT.

This CDR3 reads CASSVGTANTGELFF. The CDR3, as DNA: TGCGCCAGCAGCGTCGGGACAGCGAACACCGGGGAGCTGTTTTTT. The chain uses TRBV5-1 and TRBJ2-2, with 7 bases fitting TRBD1. Germline CDR1 and CDR2: SGHRS and YFSETQ. V shed 4 bases, J shed 0 bases, and the junction held 3 bases outside the gene matches. The CDR3 spans 15 residues.

The chain employs TRBV7-2 and TRBJ2-7, with 10 bases lining up with TRBD1. Trimming cost V 5 bases and J 6 bases; bases outside gene matches: 7. The germline gives CDR1 SGHTA, CDR2 FQGNSA. This CDR3 is 14 amino acids long. CDR3 nucleotide sequence: TGTGCCAGCAGCCACCGGACAGGGGGTTTCGAGCAGTACTTC. Its translation: CASSHRTGGFEQYF.

About this clone: A read error may account for a junction end that differs from germline. The J gene is TRBJ1-3, the V gene TRBV4-3; no firm D call. Germline-derived CDR1 and CDR2 are LGHNA and YSLEER. The CDR3 loop spans 9 amino acids. The CDR3 region has the DNA TGCGCCAGCAGCCCGAGATGTGGTTTT. Its translation is CASSPRCGF.